This T cell receptor beta chain was recovered during a study of shared clonotypes between healthy human individuals. Study summary: Every donor yielded three CD4 naive, three CD4 memory, two CD8 naive and one CD8 memory plate.

This clone has only a few counts. Its antigen is unidentified. Study outcomes and limitations: In general, naive subsets displayed greater estimated richness than memory subsets did.

A deep-level run was used for the assay. Assay: immunoSEQ multiplex PCR; the TCRdb copy retains only in-frame clones and omits some. The table includes approximately 720,000 clones, around 72% detected once. The CDR3 consists of 12 residues. The V gene lost 5 bases and the J gene lost 1 base, with 2 bases spanning the gap. Germline CDR1 reads MDHEN; CDR2 reads SYDVKM. This TCR derives from a woman between 25 and 40 years old in good health. Sequenced sample: memory CD4+ T cells sorted from blood. Subset specified: CD45RA-negative fraction. The gene calls are TRBV28 and TRBJ2-2; D not resolved. CDR3 bases: TGTGCCAGCAGTATGAACACCGGGGAGCTGTTTTTT. Its translation: CASSMNTGELFF.